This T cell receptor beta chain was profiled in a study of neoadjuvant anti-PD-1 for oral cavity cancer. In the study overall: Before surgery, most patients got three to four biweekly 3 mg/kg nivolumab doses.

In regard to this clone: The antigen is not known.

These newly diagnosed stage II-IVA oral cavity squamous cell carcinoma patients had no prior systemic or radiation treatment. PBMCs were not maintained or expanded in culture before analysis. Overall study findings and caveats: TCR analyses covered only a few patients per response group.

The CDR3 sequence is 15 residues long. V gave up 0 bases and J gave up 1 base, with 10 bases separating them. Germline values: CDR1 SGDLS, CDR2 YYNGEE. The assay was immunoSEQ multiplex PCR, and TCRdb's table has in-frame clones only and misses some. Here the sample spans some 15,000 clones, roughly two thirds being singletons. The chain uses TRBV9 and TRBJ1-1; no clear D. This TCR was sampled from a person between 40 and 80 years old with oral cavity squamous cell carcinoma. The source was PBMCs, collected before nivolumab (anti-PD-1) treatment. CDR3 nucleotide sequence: TGTGCCAGCAGCGTAGGTCCCCTCCAGAACACTGAAGCTTTCTTT. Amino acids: CASSVGPLQNTEAFF.